One sample yielded the 5 T cell receptor beta chains listed below, sequenced in a study of regulatory T cells in long-lasting Graves disease. Time point here: newly diagnosed GD, antithyroid drugs for less than 3 months. Construction of the TCR library relied on RNA isolated from PBMCs. With iRepertoire HTBI primers and Arm-PCR of CDR3 regions, TCR beta libraries were built. TCRdb redid the calling of the multiplex PCR reads with MiXCR, one entry per CDR3 protein. The table includes around 250,000 distinct CDR3 sequences, around 18% detected once. This sample also appeared in a second study, on T cells in Graves' hyperthyroidism and ophthalmopathy.

This specimen was peripheral blood mononuclear cells (PBMCs), taken at new diagnosis, from a patient treated with antithyroid drugs. Receptors were obtained from a woman aged 25-40 years with Graves disease.

This clonotype was picked up many times. The chain links TRBV3-1 to TRBJ1-5; D call uncertain. Germline CDR1 reads LGHDT; CDR2 reads YNNKEL (reference sequence). CDR3 length: 12 residues. V lost 1 base to trimming and J lost 7 bases, with 5 bases between them. CDR3 amino acids: CASSQGRQPQHF. As DNA, the CDR3 is TGTGCCAGCAGCCAAGGGAGACAGCCCCAGCATTTT.

This clonotype was observed many times. This chain joins TRBV20-1 and TRBJ1-2; 11 bases line up with TRBD1. The CDR3 sequence is 18 residues long. CDR1 is DFQATT, CDR2 SNEGSKA, per germline (reference sequence). J was trimmed by 4 bases and V by 6 bases; bases with no gene match: 19. The CDR3 DNA is TGCAGTGCCTATGATTATCCGGGACAGGGGGGTAGTAGCTATGGCTACACCTTC. Residues: CSAYDYPGQGGSSYGYTF.

This clonotype appeared a few times. Just one base apart from a much larger clone, this may be a read error. The chain joins TRBV7-6 to TRBJ2-1, with 7 bases identical to TRBD2. This CDR3 is built from 12 residues. Germline V gene sequence: CDR1 SGHVS, CDR2 FNYEAQ. CDR3 residues: CANSSGGNEQFF. The CDR3 DNA follows: TGTGCCAACAGCTCCGGGGGGAATGAGCAGTTCTTC.

This clonotype has only a few counts. This may be a read error: a much more frequent sequence differs by one nucleotide. The chain carries TRBV9 and TRBJ2-1; D might be TRBD1 (5 bases). Germline lookup yields CDR1 SGDLS and CDR2 YYNGEE. Trimming stripped 2 bases from V and 10 bases from J, with 13 bases between. This CDR3 spans 13 amino acids. CDR3 amino acids: CASSVRPSGEQFF. CDR3 nucleotides: TGTGCCAGCAGCGTTAGACCGTCAGGGGAGCAGTTCTTC.

This clonotype was counted at least ten times. The chain couples TRBV29-1 to TRBJ1-1, with D perhaps matching TRBD1 (6 bases). This CDR3 is 14 amino acids long. Germline V gene lookup returns CDR1 SQVTM and CDR2 ANQGSEA. The germline V and J ends were trimmed by 6 bases and 5 bases, with 19 bases remaining between them. CDR3 region: CSVGDRRIGTEAFF. CDR3 in DNA: TGCAGCGTGGGAGACAGGAGGATTGGAACTGAAGCTTTCTTT. Drawing the rest from reference TRBV29-1 and TRBJ1-1, the complete variable domain is SAVISQKPSRDICQRGTSLTIQCQVDSQVTMMFWYRQQPGQSLTLIATANQGSEATYESGFVIDKFPISRPNLTFSTLTVSNMSPEDSSIYLCSVGDRRIGTEAFFGQGTRLTVV.